The sequence of this T cell receptor beta chain was determined in a study of cytomegalovirus exposure and HLA in healthy donors. The V and J ends lost 5 bases and 5 bases, in that order; junction bases with no gene match: 6. Per the germline V gene, CDR1 is MGHRA and CDR2 is YSYEKL. The CDR3 is 15 amino acids. Produced via immunoSEQ multiplex PCR; TCRdb's table is partial and in-frame only. The sample carries approximately 59,000 clones, nearly 95% recorded once. The study's findings and limits: The authors enumerated around 150 TCR beta chains as linked to cytomegalovirus.

Comment on this clone: Its antigen is not known.

Sequenced sample: PBMCs. The chain has TRBV4-1 and TRBJ2-1; 10 bases map to TRBD2. The sequence was obtained from a man younger than 35 in good health and CMV-seropositive. CDR3 amino acids: CASSTSGIDNNEQFF. The CDR3 DNA is TGCGCCAGCAGCACTAGCGGGATAGATAACAATGAGCAGTTCTTC.